Below are 19 T cell receptor beta chains sequenced from a single sample in a study of read filtering for tumor transcriptome and immune sequencing. This library used about 400 ng RNA and molecular barcoded adaptors spanning alpha/delta and beta/gamma chains. TCRdb fed the reads into MiXCR, producing one record per CDR3 protein. This sample carries 60,000 to 75,000 distinct CDR3 sequences, approximately 18% of them seen once, and the ten largest clones take roughly a tenth. Material: a population of CD138-negative cells sorted from bone marrow. These receptors came from a donor at least 40 years old with multiple myeloma.

The chain employs TRBV13 and TRBJ2-1; D is unresolved. The CDR3 length is 12 residues. The germline V and J ends were trimmed by 11 bases and 6 bases, with 14 bases remaining between them. The germline V gene has CDR1 PRHDT and CDR2 FYEKMQ (reference sequence). CDR3 region: CAARPMCNEQFF. The CDR3 DNA is TGTGCCGCAAGGCCGATGTGCAATGAGCAGTTCTTC.

This clonotype was found many times. V gene TRBV27 combines with J gene TRBJ2-3; possible D gene TRBD1, 6 bases. CDR1 is MNHEY and CDR2 is SMNVEV in the germline V gene (reference sequence). This CDR3 spans 15 amino acids. Trimming took off 2 bases at V and 0 bases at J, with 9 bases between the two ends. CDR3 residues: CASSLGTTSTDTQYF. The DNA of the CDR3 is TGTGCCAGCAGTTTAGGGACAACTAGCACAGATACGCAGTATTTT.

Ten or more counts support this clonotype. A read error may explain this, as a much larger clone is one base away. The final CDR3 position lacks the conserved phenylalanine or tryptophan, pointing to a likely read error. This CDR3 is CASLAGKYNEQFL. The CDR3, as DNA: TGTGCCAGCCTAGCGGGGAAATACAATGAGCAGTTCCTC. V usage is TRBV6-1 and J usage is TRBJ2-1, with 9 positions matching TRBD2. V trimming: 8 bases; J trimming: 4 bases; junction bases outside the gene matches: 3. Germline values: CDR1 MNHNS, CDR2 SASEGT. This CDR3 has 13 residues.

This clonotype was picked up many times. The V and J genes are TRBV12-3 or TRBV12-4 and TRBJ2-5; 8 bases fit TRBD2. CDR3 length: 14 residues. J lost 5 bases, V lost 6 bases, and 8 bases had no gene match. The CDR3 loop is CASRTSGQGETQYF. DNA for the CDR3: TGTGCCAGCAGAACTAGCGGCCAGGGGGAGACCCAGTACTTC.

The chain recombines TRBV15 with TRBJ1-2, with D possibly being TRBD1 (6 bases). V lost 0 bases, J lost 4 bases, and 18 bases lay in between. Looked up from germline, CDR1 is LNHNV and CDR2 is YYDKDF (reference sequence). The CDR3 sequence is 17 residues long. In DNA form, the CDR3 reads TGTGCCACCAGCAGAGATTTGAGCGGGGGGCTTAGCTATGGCTACACCTTC. Translated: CATSRDLSGGLSYGYTF.

This clonotype came up many times. The chain uses TRBV6-5 and TRBJ1-1; no firm D call. V lost 6 bases to trimming and J lost 1 base, with 15 bases between them. CDR3 length: 15 amino acids. Per germline, CDR1 MNHEY and CDR2 SVGAGI. Here the CDR3 DNA reads TGTGCCAGCAGCTCTCCTGTGGGAGGGAACACTGAAGCTTTCTTT. It encodes CASSSPVGGNTEAFF.

Comment on this clonotype: A much larger clonotype is one base distant, so this may be a read error. This chain uses TRBV5-5 with TRBJ2-1; 13 nucleotides align to TRBD2. CDR1 and CDR2 (germline): SGHKS, YYEKEE (reference sequence). This CDR3 has 15 amino acids. The CDR3 spells CASSWTSGGYNERFF. For the CDR3, the DNA is TGTGCCAGCAGCTGGACTAGCGGGGGATACAATGAGCGGTTCTTC.

This clonotype came up many times. The CDR3 ends on some other residue instead of the conserved phenylalanine or tryptophan, so this is likely a read error. Because the CDR3's place on the DNA is in doubt, the DNA is left out and the CDR3 is given as listed by TCRdb. The chain uses TRBV7-9 and TRBJ1-5; TRBD1, the table's D call, lacks a check against the DNA. Germline V gene sequence: CDR1 SEHNR, CDR2 FQNEAQ (reference sequence). Ends included, the CDR3 has 11 residues. The CDR3 is CASSSGMGPQH.

This clonotype was counted at least ten times. The V call is TRBV30, the J call TRBJ1-4; no definite D call. The J call is doubtful: the DNA matches TRBJ2-3 better. Germline V CDR1 and CDR2: GTSNPN, SVGIG (reference sequence). This CDR3 comprises 10 residues. The CDR3 coding sequence is TGTGCCTGTGGCGACGGTACGCAGTATTTT. Encoded protein: CACGDGTQYF.

This clonotype was seen at least ten times. The J gene is TRBJ1-4, the V gene TRBV28; D possibly corresponds to TRBD1 (5 bases). V was pared by 2 bases and J by 6 bases, with 7 bases between. This CDR3 spans 13 amino acids. CDR1 and CDR2 (germline): MDHEN, SYDVKM. DNA for the CDR3: TGTGCCAGCAGTTTAGGGGGGGATGAAAAACTGTTTTTT. It encodes CASSLGGDEKLFF. The entire variable domain, with the rest obtained from reference TRBV28 and TRBJ1-4, is as follows: DVKVTQSSRYLVKRTGEKVFLECVQDMDHENMFWYRQDPGLGLRLIYFSYDVKMKEKGDIPEGYSVSREKKERFSLILESASTNQTSMYLCASSLGGDEKLFFGSGTQLSVL.

The genes are TRBV25-1 and TRBJ2-1; TRBD1 is a possible D gene (6 bases). Trimming left V 3 bases short and J 4 bases short, with 22 bases between. The length of the CDR3 is 18 residues. CDR1 and CDR2 (germline): MGHDK, SYGVNS. The CDR3 region is CASSDNDRSLSFYNEQFF. The CDR3 nucleotides are TGTGCCAGCAGTGACAACGACAGGTCCCTCTCCTTTTACAATGAGCAGTTCTTC.

This clonotype has at least ten counts. The rearrangement links TRBV11-2 to TRBJ2-1, with 7 bases lining up with TRBD2. Germline V CDR1 and CDR2: SGHAT, FQNNGV. V was clipped by 5 bases and J by 6 bases; unmatched bases: 4. The CDR3 contains 13 residues. As DNA, the CDR3 is TGTGCCAGCAGCGGACTAGTGGGCAATGAGCAGTTCTTC. Translating it yields CASSGLVGNEQFF.

This clonotype has more than one count but fewer than ten. The chain uses TRBV14 and TRBJ1-2, with 12 bases identical to TRBD1. V dropped 8 bases and J dropped 4; count of bases not matched to a gene: 5. Germline V lookup: CDR1 SGHDN, CDR2 FVKESK. This CDR3 region has 14 residues. The CDR3 region is CASPGQGAFYGYTF. The CDR3 DNA is TGTGCCAGCCCGGGACAGGGGGCATTCTATGGCTACACCTTC.

This sequence joins TRBV29-1 and TRBJ1-1; D is uncertain. The germline V gene has CDR1 SQVTM and CDR2 ANQGSEA. The CDR3 totals 12 residues. Trimming removed 4 bases from V and 0 bases from J, with 6 bases in between. CDR3 region: CSVVRMNTEAFF. The CDR3 bases are TGCAGCGTTGTGAGGATGAACACTGAAGCTTTCTTT. The full variable domain, its missing parts supplied by reference TRBV29-1 and TRBJ1-1, is SAVISQKPSRDICQRGTSLTIQCQVDSQVTMMFWYRQQPGQSLTLIATANQGSEATYESGFVIDKFPISRPNLTFSTLTVSNMSPEDSSIYLCSVVRMNTEAFFGQGTRLTVV.

This clonotype has only a few counts. The chain uses TRBV14 and TRBJ1-2, with D tentatively TRBD1 (5 bases). The V gene lost 0 bases and the J gene lost 4 bases, with 12 bases spanning the gap. This CDR3 has 15 residues. CDR1 and CDR2 from the germline V gene are SGHDN and FVKESK. CDR3 in DNA: TGTGCCAGCAGCCAAGATGGCAGGGCAACCTATGGCTACACCTTC. It yields the protein CASSQDGRATYGYTF.

As concerns this clonotype: A much larger clone is a single base away; this may be a read error. The genes are TRBV5-6 and TRBJ1-2; D gene ambiguous. The CDR3 consists of 18 residues. Germline V lookup: CDR1 SGHDT, CDR2 YYEEEE. With 4 bases removed from V and 4 bases from J, the gap between germline ends came to 26 bases. In DNA, the CDR3 is TGTGCCAGCAGCCCGAAGCCCCATATGGGGTGCGCGAGCTATGGCTACACCTTC. It is translated as CASSPKPHMGCASYGYTF. The whole variable domain, remainder taken from reference TRBV5-6 and TRBJ1-2, is DAGVTQSPTHLIKTRGQQVTLRCSPKSGHDTVSWYQQALGQGPQFIFQYYEEEERQRGNFPDRFSGHQFPNYSSELNVNALLLGDSALYLCASSPKPHMGCASYGYTFGSGTRLTVV.

This clonotype was seen repeatedly, ten times or more. The gene calls are TRBV7-9 and TRBJ2-7; D gene ambiguous. CDR1 is SEHNR, CDR2 FQNEAQ, per germline (reference sequence). This CDR3 is built from 11 residues. The V gene lost 1 base and the J gene lost 5 bases, with 3 bases spanning the gap. Here the CDR3 DNA reads TGTGCCAGCAGCTTAGGTGACGAGCAGTACTTC. The encoded protein is CASSLGDEQYF.

This clonotype appeared many times. The chain combines TRBV7-3 with TRBJ2-1; maybe TRBD2 (5 bases). Germline CDR1 is SGHTA and CDR2 is FQGTGA. With 4 bases removed from V and 0 bases from J, the gap between germline ends came to 13 bases. The CDR3 has 16 residues. In DNA form, the CDR3 reads TGTGCCAGCAGCTACATAAGCGGTAGCTCCTACAATGAGCAGTTCTTC. This sequence encodes CASSYISGSSYNEQFF.

The chain is built from TRBV28 and TRBJ2-2, with 7 bases lining up with TRBD2. Trimming cost V 3 bases and J 0 bases; bases outside gene matches: 1. The germline gives CDR1 MDHEN, CDR2 SYDVKM. The CDR3 runs to 15 residues. CDR3 DNA: TGTGCCAGCAGTTTGCTAGCGGCGAACACCGGGGAGCTGTTTTTT. It encodes CASSLLAANTGELFF.